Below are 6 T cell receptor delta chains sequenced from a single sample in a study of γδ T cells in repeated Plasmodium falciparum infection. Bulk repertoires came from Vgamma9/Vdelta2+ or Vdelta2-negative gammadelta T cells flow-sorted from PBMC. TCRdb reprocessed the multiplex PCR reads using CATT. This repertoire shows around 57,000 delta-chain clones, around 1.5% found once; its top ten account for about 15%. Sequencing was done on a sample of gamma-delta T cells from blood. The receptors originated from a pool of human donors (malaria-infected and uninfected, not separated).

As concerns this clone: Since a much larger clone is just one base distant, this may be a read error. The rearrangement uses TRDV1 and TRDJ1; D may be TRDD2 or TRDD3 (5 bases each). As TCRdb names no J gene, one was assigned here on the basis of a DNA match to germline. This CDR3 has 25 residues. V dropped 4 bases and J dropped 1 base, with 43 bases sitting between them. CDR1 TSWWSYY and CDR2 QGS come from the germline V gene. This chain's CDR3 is CALGVLFPFSRPSGIYRGRTDKLIF. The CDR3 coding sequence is TGTGCTCTTGGGGTACTCTTCCCTTTTTCCCGACCTTCGGGAATTTACCGGGGACGCACCGATAAACTCATCTTT.

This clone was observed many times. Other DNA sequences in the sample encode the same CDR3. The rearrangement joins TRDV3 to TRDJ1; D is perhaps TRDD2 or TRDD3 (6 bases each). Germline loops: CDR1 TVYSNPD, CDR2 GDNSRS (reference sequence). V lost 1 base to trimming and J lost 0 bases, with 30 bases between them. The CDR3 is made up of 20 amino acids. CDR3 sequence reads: CAFNVPVWGSYPRHTDKLIF. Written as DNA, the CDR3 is TGTGCCTTTAATGTTCCCGTCTGGGGATCCTACCCTCGTCACACCGATAAACTCATCTTT.

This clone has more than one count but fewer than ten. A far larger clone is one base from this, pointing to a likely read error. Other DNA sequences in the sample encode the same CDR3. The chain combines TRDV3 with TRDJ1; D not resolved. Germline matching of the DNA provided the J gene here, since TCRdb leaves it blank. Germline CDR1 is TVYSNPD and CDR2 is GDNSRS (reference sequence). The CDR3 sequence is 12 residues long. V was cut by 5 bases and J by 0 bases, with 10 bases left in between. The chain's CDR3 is CALRLYTDKLIF. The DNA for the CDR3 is TGTGCCCTGAGACTCTACACCGATAAACTCATCTTT.

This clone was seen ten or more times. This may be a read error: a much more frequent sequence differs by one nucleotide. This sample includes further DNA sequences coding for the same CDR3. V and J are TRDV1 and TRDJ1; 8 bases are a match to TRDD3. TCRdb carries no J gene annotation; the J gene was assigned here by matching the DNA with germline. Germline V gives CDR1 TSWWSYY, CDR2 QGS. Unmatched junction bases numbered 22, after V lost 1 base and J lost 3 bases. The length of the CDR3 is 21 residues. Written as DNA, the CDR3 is TGTGCTCTTGGGGAACGCAAAACGATCTGGGGGACTCTGAGAGGGTCCGATAAACTCATCTTT. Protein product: CALGERKTIWGTLRGSDKLIF.

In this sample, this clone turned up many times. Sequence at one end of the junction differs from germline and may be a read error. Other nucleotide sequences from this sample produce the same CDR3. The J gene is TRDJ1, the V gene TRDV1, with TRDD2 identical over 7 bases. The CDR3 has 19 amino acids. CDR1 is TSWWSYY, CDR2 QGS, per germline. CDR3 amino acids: CALGASFLRHRDIPLKLIF. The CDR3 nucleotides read TGTGCTCTTGGGGCGTCCTTCCTCAGGCACCGAGATATTCCCTTAAAACTAATCTTT.

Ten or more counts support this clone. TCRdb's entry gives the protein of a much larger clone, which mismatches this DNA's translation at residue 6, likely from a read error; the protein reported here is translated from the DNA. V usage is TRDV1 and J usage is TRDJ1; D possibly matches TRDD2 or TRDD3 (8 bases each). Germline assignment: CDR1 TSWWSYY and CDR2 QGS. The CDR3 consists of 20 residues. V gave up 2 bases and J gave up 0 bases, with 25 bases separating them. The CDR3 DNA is TGTGCTCTTGGGGAAACCCTTCCTAAGCACTGGGGGCTCTACACCGATAAACTCATCTTT. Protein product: CALGETLPKHWGLYTDKLIF.